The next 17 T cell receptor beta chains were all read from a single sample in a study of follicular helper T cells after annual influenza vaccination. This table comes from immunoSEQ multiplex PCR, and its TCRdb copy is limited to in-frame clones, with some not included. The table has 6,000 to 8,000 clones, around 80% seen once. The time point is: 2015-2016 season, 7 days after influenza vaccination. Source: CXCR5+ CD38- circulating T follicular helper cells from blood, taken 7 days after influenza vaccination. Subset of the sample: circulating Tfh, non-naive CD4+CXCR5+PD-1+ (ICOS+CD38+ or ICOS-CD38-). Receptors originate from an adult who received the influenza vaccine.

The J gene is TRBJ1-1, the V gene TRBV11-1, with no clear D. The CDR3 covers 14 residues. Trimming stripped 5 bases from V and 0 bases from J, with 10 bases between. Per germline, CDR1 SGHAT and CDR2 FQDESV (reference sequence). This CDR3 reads CASSPGNLNTEAFF. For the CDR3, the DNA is TGTGCCAGCAGCCCGGGAAACCTGAACACTGAAGCTTTCTTT. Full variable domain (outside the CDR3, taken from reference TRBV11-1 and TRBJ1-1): EAEVAQSPRYKITEKSQAVAFWCDPISGHATLYWYRQILGQGPELLVQFQDESVVDDSQLPKDRFSAERLKGVDSTLKIQPAELGDSAMYLCASSPGNLNTEAFFGQGTRLTVV.

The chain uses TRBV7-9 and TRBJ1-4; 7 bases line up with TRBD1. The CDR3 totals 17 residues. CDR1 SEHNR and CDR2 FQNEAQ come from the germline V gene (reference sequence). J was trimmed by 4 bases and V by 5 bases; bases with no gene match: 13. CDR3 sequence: CASSNYRPGQYNEKLFF. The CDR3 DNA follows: TGTGCCAGCAGCAATTATCGCCCGGGACAGTATAATGAAAAACTGTTTTTT.

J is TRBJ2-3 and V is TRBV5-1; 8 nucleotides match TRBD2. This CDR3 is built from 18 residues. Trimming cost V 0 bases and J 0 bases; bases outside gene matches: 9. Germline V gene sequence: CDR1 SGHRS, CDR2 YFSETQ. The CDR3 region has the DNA TGCGCCAGCAGCTTGGAAGGTCCCGGGAGGGCAAGCACAGATACGCAGTATTTT. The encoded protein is CASSLEGPGRASTDTQYF. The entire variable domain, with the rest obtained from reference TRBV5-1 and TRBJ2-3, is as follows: KAGVTQTPRYLIKTRGQQVTLSCSPISGHRSVSWYQQTPGQGLQFLFEYFSETQRNKGNFPGRFSGRQFSNSRSEMNVSTLELGDSALYLCASSLEGPGRASTDTQYFGPGTRLTVL.

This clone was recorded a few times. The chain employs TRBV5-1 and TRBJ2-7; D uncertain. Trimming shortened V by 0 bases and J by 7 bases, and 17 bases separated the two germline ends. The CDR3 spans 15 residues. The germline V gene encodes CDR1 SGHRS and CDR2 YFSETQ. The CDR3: CASSLGVNTPGEQYF. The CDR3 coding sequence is TGCGCCAGCAGCTTGGGAGTCAACACCCCGGGTGAGCAGTACTTC.

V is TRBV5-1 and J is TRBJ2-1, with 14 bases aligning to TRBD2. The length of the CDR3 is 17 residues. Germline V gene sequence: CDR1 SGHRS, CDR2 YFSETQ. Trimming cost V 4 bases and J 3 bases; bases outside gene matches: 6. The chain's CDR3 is CASSPGTSGSFYNEQFF. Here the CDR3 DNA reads TGCGCCAGCAGCCCGGGGACTAGCGGGAGCTTCTACAATGAGCAGTTCTTC.

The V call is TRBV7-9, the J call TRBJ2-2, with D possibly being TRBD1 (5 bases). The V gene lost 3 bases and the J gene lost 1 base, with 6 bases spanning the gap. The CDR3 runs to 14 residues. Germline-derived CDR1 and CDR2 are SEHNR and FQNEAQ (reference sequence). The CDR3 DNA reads TGTGCCAGCAGCTTTGGACAGAACACCGGGGAGCTGTTTTTT. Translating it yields CASSFGQNTGELFF.

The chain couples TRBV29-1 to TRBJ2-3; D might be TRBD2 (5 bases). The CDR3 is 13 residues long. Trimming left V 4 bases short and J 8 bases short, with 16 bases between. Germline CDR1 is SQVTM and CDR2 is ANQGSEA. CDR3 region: CSVGDKVGSTQYF. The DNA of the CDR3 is TGCAGCGTTGGAGATAAAGTGGGGAGTACGCAGTATTTT.

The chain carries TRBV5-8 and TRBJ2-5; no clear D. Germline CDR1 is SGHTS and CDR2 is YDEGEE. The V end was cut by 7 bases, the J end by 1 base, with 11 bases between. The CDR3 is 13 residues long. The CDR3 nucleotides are TGTGCCAGCGGAATTTGGACCCAAGAGACCCAGTACTTC. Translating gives CASGIWTQETQYF.

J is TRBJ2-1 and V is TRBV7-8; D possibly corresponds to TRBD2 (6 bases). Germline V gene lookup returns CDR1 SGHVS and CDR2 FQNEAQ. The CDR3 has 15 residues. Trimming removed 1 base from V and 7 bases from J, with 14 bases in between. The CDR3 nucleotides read TGTGCCAGCAGCTTAGGTTTTGCTAGCGAGAATGAGCAGTTCTTC. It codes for CASSLGFASENEQFF.

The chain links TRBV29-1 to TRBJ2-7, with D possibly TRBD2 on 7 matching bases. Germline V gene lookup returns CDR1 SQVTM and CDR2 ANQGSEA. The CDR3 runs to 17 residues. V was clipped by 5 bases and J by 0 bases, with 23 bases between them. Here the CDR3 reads CSVRGTTVSRSSYEQYF. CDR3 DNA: TGCAGCGTTAGGGGGACTACCGTTTCGAGGAGCTCCTACGAGCAGTACTTC.

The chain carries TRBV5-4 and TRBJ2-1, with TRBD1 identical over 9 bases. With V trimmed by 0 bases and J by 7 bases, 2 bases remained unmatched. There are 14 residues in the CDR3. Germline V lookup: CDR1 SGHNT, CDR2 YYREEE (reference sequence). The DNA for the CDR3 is TGTGCCAGCAGCTTGGAGACAGGGGGGAATGAGCAGTTCTTC. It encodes CASSLETGGNEQFF.

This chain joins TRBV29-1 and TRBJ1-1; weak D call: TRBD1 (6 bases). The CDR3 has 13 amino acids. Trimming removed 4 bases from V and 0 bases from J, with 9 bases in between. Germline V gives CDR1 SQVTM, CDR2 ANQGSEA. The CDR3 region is CSVARTVNTEAFF. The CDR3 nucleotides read TGCAGCGTTGCCCGGACAGTGAACACTGAAGCTTTCTTT.

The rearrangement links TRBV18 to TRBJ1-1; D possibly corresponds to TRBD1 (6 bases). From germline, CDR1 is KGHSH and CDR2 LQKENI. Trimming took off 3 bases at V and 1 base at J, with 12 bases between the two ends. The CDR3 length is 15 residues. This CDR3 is CASSPPDSRNTEAFF. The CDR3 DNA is TGTGCCAGCTCACCTCCGGACAGTCGGAACACTGAAGCTTTCTTT.

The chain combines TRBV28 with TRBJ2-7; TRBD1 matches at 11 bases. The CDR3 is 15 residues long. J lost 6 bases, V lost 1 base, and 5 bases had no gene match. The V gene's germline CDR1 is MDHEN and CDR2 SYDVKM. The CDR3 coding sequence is TGTGCCAGCAGTTTATTCGGGACAGGGGGAGGCGAGCAGTACTTC. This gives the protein CASSLFGTGGGEQYF. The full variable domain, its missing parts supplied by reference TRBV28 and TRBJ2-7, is DVKVTQSSRYLVKRTGEKVFLECVQDMDHENMFWYRQDPGLGLRLIYFSYDVKMKEKGDIPEGYSVSREKKERFSLILESASTNQTSMYLCASSLFGTGGGEQYFGPGTRLTVT.

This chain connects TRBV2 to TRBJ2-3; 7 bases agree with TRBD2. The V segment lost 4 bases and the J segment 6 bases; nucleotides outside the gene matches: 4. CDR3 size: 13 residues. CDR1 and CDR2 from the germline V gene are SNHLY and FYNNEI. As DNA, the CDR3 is TGTGCCAGCAGTGGGGAGGGGTTTGATACGCAGTATTTT. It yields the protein CASSGEGFDTQYF.

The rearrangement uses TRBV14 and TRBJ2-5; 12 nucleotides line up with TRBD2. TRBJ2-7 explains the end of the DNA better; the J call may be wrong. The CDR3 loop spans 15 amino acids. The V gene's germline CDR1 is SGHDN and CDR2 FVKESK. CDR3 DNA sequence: TGTGCCAGCAGCCCCCGACTAGCGGGAGCCTACGAGCAGTACTTC. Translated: CASSPRLAGAYEQYF.

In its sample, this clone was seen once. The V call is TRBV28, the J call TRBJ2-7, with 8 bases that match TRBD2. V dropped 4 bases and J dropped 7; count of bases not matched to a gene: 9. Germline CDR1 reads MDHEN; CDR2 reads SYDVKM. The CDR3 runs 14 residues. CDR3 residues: CASSSGGTHEEQYF. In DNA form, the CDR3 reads TGTGCCAGCAGTTCGGGAGGGACACACGAGGAGCAGTACTTC.